This TCR beta chain was obtained from a study of response to subunit inactivated influenza vaccine. TCRdb reanalysed the RT-PCR reads using MiXCR and keeps one entry per CDR3 protein. The sample has 550,000 to 800,000 distinct CDR3 sequences; about 14% are singletons. The CDR3 contains 13 residues. V shed 5 bases and J shed 8 bases, with 15 bases lying between them. Germline V gives CDR1 MNHEY, CDR2 SMNVEV (reference sequence). Many counts were recorded for this clonotype. The sequences come from PBMCs from blood, collected around two weeks before vaccination. The receptor was derived from a man aged 45-65 years who received an inactivated influenza vaccine. The chain combines TRBV27 with TRBJ1-2; unclear D gene. DNA of the CDR3: TGTGCCAGCAGTCCAAACGGTCCTGGGGGCTACACCTTC. Its protein product is CASSPNGPGGYTF.